Listed below are T cell receptor beta chains from one sample, sequenced in a study of blood T cell repertoires in COVID-19. The table came from immunoSEQ multiplex PCR; TCRdb's copy has only in-frame clones and leaves some out. The table lists under 200,000 clones, roughly four fifths of them singletons, with roughly 3.7% in the top ten. The sample was peripheral blood. The receptors derive from a woman aged 80 or over with acute or convalescent COVID-19. Each CDR3 is given with its conserved first and last residue. Each record gives: V gene, CDR3 length, J gene, clone size, D gene, CDR3 protein, CDR3 DNA. D genes are given only for firm matches. Clone size appears in some rows only: once, few, many, or a class for an expanded clone.

v_call: TRBV5-6
cdr3_length: 12
j_call: TRBJ1-5
clone_size: NA
d_call: NA
cdr3_aa: CASSGGDQPQHF
cdr3_nt: TGTGCCAGCAGCGGGGGCGATCAGCCCCAGCATTTT

v_call: TRBV19
cdr3_length: 13
j_call: TRBJ1-1
clone_size: many
d_call: TRBD1
cdr3_aa: CASSDRVQTEAFF
cdr3_nt: TGTGCCAGTTCCGACAGGGTACAAACTGAAGCTTTCTTT

v_call: TRBV27
cdr3_length: 16
j_call: TRBJ1-5
clone_size: NA
d_call: TRBD1
cdr3_aa: CASSFQGTGSGQPQHF
cdr3_nt: TGTGCCAGCAGTTTCCAGGGGACAGGGTCGGGACAGCCCCAGCATTTT

v_call: TRBV5-4
cdr3_length: 15
j_call: TRBJ1-5
clone_size: NA
d_call: TRBD1
cdr3_aa: CASSISGGRNQPQHF
cdr3_nt: TGTGCCAGCAGCATATCAGGGGGCCGCAATCAGCCCCAGCATTTT

v_call: TRBV11-1
cdr3_length: 15
j_call: TRBJ2-7
clone_size: few
d_call: NA
cdr3_aa: CASSTLTANSYEQYF
cdr3_nt: TGTGCCAGCAGCACTCTGACAGCGAATTCCTACGAGCAGTACTTC

v_call: TRBV20-1
cdr3_length: 15
j_call: TRBJ2-1
clone_size: NA
d_call: TRBD2
cdr3_aa: CSASPAGGPDNEQFF
cdr3_nt: TGCAGTGCTAGTCCGGCGGGAGGGCCTGATAATGAGCAGTTCTTC

v_call: TRBV30
cdr3_length: 16
j_call: TRBJ2-6
clone_size: NA
d_call: NA
cdr3_aa: CAWSAAGQSGANVLTF
cdr3_nt: TGTGCCTGGAGTGCGGCGGGACAGTCTGGGGCCAACGTCCTGACTTTC

v_call: TRBV11-3
cdr3_length: 14
j_call: TRBJ1-6
clone_size: NA
d_call: TRBD1
cdr3_aa: CASSQGTGNSPLHF
cdr3_nt: TGTGCCAGCAGCCAAGGGACAGGAAATTCACCCCTCCACTTT

v_call: TRBV7-2
cdr3_length: 17
j_call: TRBJ1-1
clone_size: NA
d_call: NA
cdr3_aa: CASSLSPTGFMNTEAFF
cdr3_nt: TGTGCCAGCAGCTTAAGCCCAACAGGGTTTATGAACACTGAAGCTTTCTTT

v_call: TRBV19
cdr3_length: 15
j_call: TRBJ2-1
clone_size: once
d_call: TRBD2
cdr3_aa: CASSVISGGAIEQFF
cdr3_nt: TGTGCCAGTAGTGTTATTAGCGGGGGGGCGATAGAGCAGTTCTTC

v_call: TRBV14
cdr3_length: 12
j_call: TRBJ2-1
clone_size: NA
d_call: NA
cdr3_aa: CASSHLYNEQFF
cdr3_nt: TGTGCCAGCAGCCACCTATACAATGAGCAGTTCTTC

v_call: TRBV29-1
cdr3_length: 13
j_call: TRBJ1-5
clone_size: NA
d_call: NA
cdr3_aa: CSVGTDSNQPQHF
cdr3_nt: TGCAGCGTTGGGACAGATAGCAATCAGCCCCAGCATTTT

v_call: TRBV2
cdr3_length: 14
j_call: TRBJ1-1
clone_size: NA
d_call: NA
cdr3_aa: CASGGQFLNTEAFF
cdr3_nt: TGTGCCAGCGGAGGACAGTTCCTGAACACTGAAGCTTTCTTT

v_call: TRBV19
cdr3_length: 15
j_call: TRBJ2-3
clone_size: NA
d_call: TRBD1
cdr3_aa: CASSAGTGGPDTQYF
cdr3_nt: TGTGCCAGTAGCGCCGGGACAGGGGGGCCAGATACGCAGTATTTT

v_call: TRBV19
cdr3_length: 13
j_call: TRBJ1-4
clone_size: few
d_call: NA
cdr3_aa: CASSIRVREKLFF
cdr3_nt: TGTGCCAGTAGTATCCGGGTTAGGGAAAAACTGTTTTTT

v_call: TRBV7-9
cdr3_length: 17
j_call: TRBJ2-2
clone_size: many
d_call: NA
cdr3_aa: CASSLPGDSTNTGELFF
cdr3_nt: TGTGCCAGCAGCCTCCCGGGAGACAGTACGAACACCGGGGAGCTGTTTTTT

v_call: TRBV3-1/TRBV3-2
cdr3_length: 14
j_call: TRBJ1-2
clone_size: NA
d_call: NA
cdr3_aa: CASSQSGAAYGYTF
cdr3_nt: TGTGCCAGCAGCCAATCAGGGGCAGCGTATGGCTACACCTTC

v_call: TRBV7-9
cdr3_length: 16
j_call: TRBJ1-4
clone_size: once
d_call: NA
cdr3_aa: CASSSKTGPIDEKLFF
cdr3_nt: TGTGCCAGCAGCTCAAAAACAGGACCGATCGATGAAAAACTGTTTTTT

v_call: TRBV7-2
cdr3_length: 13
j_call: TRBJ1-2
clone_size: once
d_call: TRBD1
cdr3_aa: CASSFQGARGYTF
cdr3_nt: TGTGCCAGCAGCTTCCAGGGGGCGCGGGGCTACACCTTC

v_call: TRBV18
cdr3_length: 16
j_call: TRBJ2-4
clone_size: NA
d_call: NA
cdr3_aa: CASSSQGASAKNIQYF
cdr3_nt: TGTGCCAGCTCATCACAAGGAGCGTCAGCCAAAAACATTCAGTACTTC

v_call: TRBV5-1
cdr3_length: 15
j_call: TRBJ2-7
clone_size: NA
d_call: TRBD2
cdr3_aa: CASSLVAAGGYEQYF
cdr3_nt: TGCGCCAGCAGCTTGGTAGCGGCGGGAGGTTACGAGCAGTACTTC

v_call: TRBV6-5
cdr3_length: 15
j_call: TRBJ2-3
clone_size: NA
d_call: NA
cdr3_aa: CASSYLTGITDTQYF
cdr3_nt: TGTGCCAGCAGTTACCTAACAGGGATAACAGATACGCAGTATTTT